Each of the 8 T cell receptor beta chains below was sequenced from the same sample in a study of T-cell memory formation after mild COVID-19. TCRdb itself ran the 5' RACE reads through MiXCR, one entry per CDR3 protein. The data hold almost 350,000 distinct CDR3 sequences, with 20% to 25% observed a single time. Source material: PBMCs or a T cell subset sorted from them (not recorded which). The receptors shown here come from a man aged 18 to 35 who had mild COVID-19 (a few samples of this study predate the infection). Cell type and time point are not known.

V gene TRBV5-1 combines with J gene TRBJ2-1; 9 nucleotides match TRBD2. V was pared by 2 bases and J by 0 bases, with 9 bases of the junction left unmatched. The CDR3 loop spans 18 amino acids. The germline V gene encodes CDR1 SGHRS and CDR2 YFSETQ. CDR3 sequence (DNA): TGCGCCAGCAGCTTAAGCGGGGGGCCGGGAAGCTCCTACAATGAGCAGTTCTTC. The encoded protein is CASSLSGGPGSSYNEQFF. Full variable domain (rest looked up from reference TRBV5-1 and TRBJ2-1): KAGVTQTPRYLIKTRGQQVTLSCSPISGHRSVSWYQQTPGQGLQFLFEYFSETQRNKGNFPGRFSGRQFSNSRSEMNVSTLELGDSALYLCASSLSGGPGSSYNEQFFGPGTRLTVL.

Remarks on this clonotype: Possible read error: a much larger clone is one base away. The CDR3 does not end in the conserved phenylalanine or tryptophan, so this is likely a read error. The chain recombines TRBV4-3 with TRBJ2-1; the D gene is possibly TRBD2 (5 bases). The CDR3 consists of 16 residues. Germline V gene data show CDR1 as LGHNA and CDR2 as YSLEER. Trimming stripped 0 bases from V and 6 bases from J, with 15 bases between. CDR3 DNA sequence: TGCGCCAGCAGCCAAGATTTGCGGGCTTGGACCAATGAGCAGTTCTTA. Its translation: CASSQDLRAWTNEQFL.

This clonotype was detected only a few times. The rearrangement joins TRBV12-3 or TRBV12-4 to TRBJ1-1; TRBD1 agrees at 8 bases. The trim removed 2 bases at V and 6 bases at J, leaving 5 bases unmatched. There are 14 residues in the CDR3. CDR3 loop: CASSLLQTGAEAFF. In nucleotides, the CDR3 is TGTGCCAGCAGTTTACTCCAGACAGGGGCTGAAGCTTTCTTT.

This clonotype was recorded a few times. The chain recombines TRBV27 with TRBJ1-5; D possibly corresponds to TRBD1 (5 bases). From germline, CDR1 is MNHEY and CDR2 SMNVEV (reference sequence). The CDR3 totals 15 residues. Trimming shortened V by 0 bases and J by 3 bases, and 9 bases separated the two germline ends. CDR3 in amino acids: CASSLSVRANQPQHF. CDR3 nucleotide sequence: TGTGCCAGCAGTTTATCTGTCAGGGCCAATCAGCCCCAGCATTTT.

This sequence joins TRBV7-2 and TRBJ1-4; 10 bases map to TRBD1. The V segment lost 1 base and the J segment 8 bases; nucleotides outside the gene matches: 7. This CDR3 has 16 residues. CDR1 and CDR2 from the germline V gene are SGHTA and FQGNSA. This CDR3 reads CASSLVWGQGNEKLFF. CDR3 DNA: TGTGCCAGCAGCTTAGTTTGGGGACAGGGGAACGAAAAACTGTTTTTT.

The chain has TRBV20-1 and TRBJ1-1; D is undetermined. The germline V gene has CDR1 DFQATT and CDR2 SNEGSKA (reference sequence). V was shortened by 0 bases and J by 1 base, with 9 bases between the two germline ends. This CDR3 contains 14 residues. The CDR3 sequence: CSARDTFKNTEAFF. Written as DNA, the CDR3 is TGCAGTGCTAGAGATACCTTCAAGAACACTGAAGCTTTCTTT.

This clonotype occurred a few times. This chain connects TRBV7-2 to TRBJ2-5; 8 positions agree with TRBD2. This CDR3 has 15 amino acids. The J segment lost 1 base and the V segment lost 5 bases, leaving 6 bases of the junction unmatched. Germline CDR1 and CDR2: SGHTA and FQGNSA. The CDR3 spells CASSGGGGFQETQYF. Here the CDR3 DNA reads TGTGCCAGCAGCGGCGGCGGGGGGTTCCAAGAGACCCAGTACTTC.

The rearrangement uses TRBV20-1 and TRBJ2-7, with 8 nucleotides matching TRBD2. CDR1 DFQATT and CDR2 SNEGSKA come from the germline V gene (reference sequence). The V segment lost 6 bases and the J segment 4 bases; nucleotides outside the gene matches: 8. The CDR3 is made up of 13 amino acids. The CDR3 loop reads CSAREGDLYEQYF. CDR3 nucleotides: TGCAGTGCCCGGGAGGGGGACCTATACGAGCAGTACTTC.